The clone carrying this TCR beta chain was detected only a few times. Its target is unknown. The CDR3 is made up of 13 amino acids. Germline CDR1 is SGHTA and CDR2 is FQGNSA. Trimming shortened V by 5 bases and J by 3 bases, and 9 bases separated the two germline ends. This specimen comes from a study of blood T cells in healthy people across ages. On the study more broadly: The template switching approach captured approximately one barcoded beta molecule for every two T cells.

With a J-beta primer mix and a sample-barcoded 5' primer, a second PCR ran roughly 7 to 11 cycles. TCRdb re-called the 5' RACE reads through MiXCR, storing one row per CDR3 protein. This sample has some 700,000 distinct CDR3 sequences, with 22% found just once. Findings and limits, study-wide: The fall in TCR beta diversity per million T cells was roughly linear with age. Unsorted PBMC material precluded a definitive naive versus antigen-experienced comparison.

Isolating PBMCs gave at least 6.5 million of these cells per sample. The clonotype comes from a man aged 65 to 85 in good health. This chain joins TRBV7-2 and TRBJ2-3; D not certain. Sequences were obtained from blood. The CDR3 spells CASSQRRTDTQYF. The CDR3 DNA follows: TGTGCCAGCAGCCAACGTCGAACAGATACGCAGTATTTT.